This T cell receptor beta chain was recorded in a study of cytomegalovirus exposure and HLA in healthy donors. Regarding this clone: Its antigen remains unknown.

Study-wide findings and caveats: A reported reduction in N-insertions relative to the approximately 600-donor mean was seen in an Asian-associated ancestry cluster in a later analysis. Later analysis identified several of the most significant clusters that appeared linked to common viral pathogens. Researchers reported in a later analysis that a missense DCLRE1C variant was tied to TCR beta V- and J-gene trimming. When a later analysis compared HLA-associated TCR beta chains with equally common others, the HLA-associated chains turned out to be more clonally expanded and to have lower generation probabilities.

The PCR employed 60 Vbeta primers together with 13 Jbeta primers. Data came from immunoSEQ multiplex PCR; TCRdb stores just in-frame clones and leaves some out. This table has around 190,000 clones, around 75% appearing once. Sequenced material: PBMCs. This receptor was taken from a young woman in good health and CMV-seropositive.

This chain's CDR3 is CASRDPGKAFF. Written as DNA, the CDR3 is TGTGCCAGCAGGGATCCGGGGAAAGCTTTCTTT. V gene TRBV28 combines with J gene TRBJ1-1; no definite D call. This CDR3 region has 11 residues. V lost 6 bases, J lost 9 bases, and 11 bases lay in between. Germline CDR1 MDHEN, CDR2 SYDVKM.